The rows below give T cell receptor beta chains drawn from one sample of a study of a mutant IDH1 vaccine in newly diagnosed glioma. The data were produced by immunoSEQ multiplex PCR, yet TCRdb's version contains in-frame clones alone and is incomplete. This sample yields 45,000 to 65,000 clones, of which roughly 80% are seen a single time; nearly 20% belongs to the top ten. The sample consisted of PBMCs, taken from a glioma patient treated with radiotherapy, temozolomide or both. The source of these receptors is a man aged 18 to 30 with glioma. Both conserved end residues are part of each CDR3. D genes are given only for firm matches. Clone size is shown for a subset of rows, as once, few, many or a class of expanded clone.

CDR3 DNA: TGCGCCAGCAGCCAAGGGACCCCGATTGAAAATTCACCCCTCCACTTT; CDR3 protein: CASSQGTPIENSPLHF; J gene: TRBJ1-6; D gene: .; clone size: .; V gene: TRBV4-3
CDR3 DNA: TGCGCCAGCAGCCGAGGGGGTTACACTGAAGCTTTCTTT; CDR3 protein: CASSRGGYTEAFF; J gene: TRBJ1-1; D gene: .; clone size: .; V gene: TRBV5-1
CDR3 DNA: TGTGCCAGCAGCGGACCCAGGTCGATGGGAACTGAAGCTTTCTTT; CDR3 protein: CASSGPRSMGTEAFF; J gene: TRBJ1-1; D gene: .; clone size: .; V gene: TRBV5-6
CDR3 DNA: TGTGCCAGCAGTTTCCTCGACCTGAGCTCCTACGAGCAGTACTTC; CDR3 protein: CASSFLDLSSYEQYF; J gene: TRBJ2-7; D gene: .; clone size: .; V gene: TRBV7-2
CDR3 DNA: TGTGCCAGCAGCCCCCCTACAAGGGGTAGAGAGCAGTACTTC; CDR3 protein: CASSPPTRGREQYF; J gene: TRBJ2-7; D gene: .; clone size: .; V gene: TRBV7-9
CDR3 DNA: TGTGCCAGCAGGCACGGAACAGGCGATGGCTACACCTTC; CDR3 protein: CASRHGTGDGYTF; J gene: TRBJ1-2; D gene: .; clone size: .; V gene: TRBV5-5
CDR3 DNA: TGTGCCAGCAGCTTAGATATGGGTTTGGATACGCAGTATTTT; CDR3 protein: CASSLDMGLDTQYF; J gene: TRBJ2-3; D gene: .; clone size: .; V gene: TRBV7-2
CDR3 DNA: TGTGCCAGTAGTATACCTGGGAATAATCAGCCCCAGCATTTT; CDR3 protein: CASSIPGNNQPQHF; J gene: TRBJ1-5; D gene: .; clone size: .; V gene: TRBV19
CDR3 DNA: TGCGCCAGCAGCCTACGGGGCGGGGGGGCGGATAATGAGCAGTTCTTC; CDR3 protein: CASSLRGGGADNEQFF; J gene: TRBJ2-1; D gene: TRBD2; clone size: .; V gene: TRBV4-1
CDR3 DNA: TGCGCCAGCAGCCAAGACCTATCCCTAGCGGGAAGGCACGTTGGGTTCTTC; CDR3 protein: CASSQDLSLAGRHVGFF; J gene: TRBJ2-1; D gene: TRBD2; clone size: .; V gene: TRBV4-3
CDR3 DNA: TGTGCCAGCAGTTTAAGTAACTATGGCTACACCTTC; CDR3 protein: CASSLSNYGYTF; J gene: TRBJ1-2; D gene: .; clone size: .; V gene: TRBV28
CDR3 DNA: TGCGCCAGCAGCCAGGGGGGGGGCGGACTAGCGGTGTACCAAGAGACCCAGTACTTC; CDR3 protein: CASSQGGGGLAVYQETQYF; J gene: TRBJ2-5; D gene: TRBD2; clone size: .; V gene: TRBV4-1
CDR3 DNA: TGCGCCAGCAGCCAAGAGGACAGCCGCAATCAGCCCCAGCATTTT; CDR3 protein: CASSQEDSRNQPQHF; J gene: TRBJ1-5; D gene: .; clone size: medium-sized; V gene: TRBV4-3
CDR3 DNA: TGTGCCAGCAGCTTGGCCGCGGGTGTAACCTATGGCTACACCTTC; CDR3 protein: CASSLAAGVTYGYTF; J gene: TRBJ1-2; D gene: .; clone size: .; V gene: TRBV5-6
CDR3 DNA: TGTGCCAGCAGCCCTCTGGGCCCCCATGGTATCTATGGCTACACCTTC; CDR3 protein: CASSPLGPHGIYGYTF; J gene: TRBJ1-2; D gene: .; clone size: .; V gene: TRBV9
CDR3 DNA: TGTGCCAGCAGCCAACACGGGACTAGCGGGAGGGCCGGGGAGCTGTTTTTT; CDR3 protein: CASSQHGTSGRAGELFF; J gene: TRBJ2-2; D gene: TRBD2; clone size: .; V gene: TRBV7-2
CDR3 DNA: TGTGCCAGCAGTTACGGGACAGGACTCTACGAGCAGTACTTC; CDR3 protein: CASSYGTGLYEQYF; J gene: TRBJ2-7; D gene: TRBD1; clone size: .; V gene: TRBV6-5
CDR3 DNA: TGTGCCAGCAGTTCTGAGGCTTTCTTT; CDR3 protein: CASSSEAFF; J gene: TRBJ1-1; D gene: .; clone size: .; V gene: TRBV6-5
CDR3 DNA: TGTGCCAGCAGTTCTAGGGGAGGGGTGGGCTACGAGCAGTACTTC; CDR3 protein: CASSSRGGVGYEQYF; J gene: TRBJ2-7; D gene: TRBD2; clone size: .; V gene: TRBV6-1
CDR3 DNA: TGCGCCAGCAGCTTGGGACAGGGGGTCTACGAGCAGTACTTC; CDR3 protein: CASSLGQGVYEQYF; J gene: TRBJ2-7; D gene: TRBD1; clone size: .; V gene: TRBV5-1
CDR3 DNA: TGTGCCAGCAGCGTTGATGGGGCAGGATATAATTCACCCCTCCACTTT; CDR3 protein: CASSVDGAGYNSPLHF; J gene: TRBJ1-6; D gene: .; clone size: .; V gene: TRBV9
CDR3 DNA: TGCGGGGGGAGGGGATTAAACACCGGGGAGCTGTTTTTT; CDR3 protein: CGGRGLNTGELFF; J gene: TRBJ2-2; D gene: TRBD2; clone size: .; V gene: TRBV4-1
CDR3 DNA: TGTGCCAGCAGGGGGACTAGCGGGAGTATCGGGGAGCTGTTTTTT; CDR3 protein: CASRGTSGSIGELFF; J gene: TRBJ2-2; D gene: TRBD2; clone size: .; V gene: TRBV6-6
CDR3 DNA: TGCGCCAGCAGCCAAGCGGCTTACACAGATACGCAGTATTTT; CDR3 protein: CASSQAAYTDTQYF; J gene: TRBJ2-3; D gene: .; clone size: .; V gene: TRBV4-3
CDR3 DNA: TGTGCCAGCAGCCGTGGGCAGGGAGTAGACGGGGAGCTGTTTTTT; CDR3 protein: CASSRGQGVDGELFF; J gene: TRBJ2-2; D gene: .; clone size: .; V gene: TRBV5-8
CDR3 DNA: TGCGCCAGCAGCTTAGGCCAGGGAGTTACCTACGAGCAGTACTTC; CDR3 protein: CASSLGQGVTYEQYF; J gene: TRBJ2-7; D gene: .; clone size: .; V gene: TRBV5-1
CDR3 DNA: TGTGCCAGCAGCTTAGCCCCCCATGGGGGGGGGCCGTCTGATACGCAGTATTTT; CDR3 protein: CASSLAPHGGGPSDTQYF; J gene: TRBJ2-3; D gene: .; clone size: .; V gene: TRBV7-2
CDR3 DNA: TGTGCCAGCAACCTCCAAGGGGCCACCGGGGAGCTGTTTTTT; CDR3 protein: CASNLQGATGELFF; J gene: TRBJ2-2; D gene: .; clone size: .; V gene: TRBV27
CDR3 DNA: TGTGCCAGCAGCTTAGGGGGGGCCGGAGAGACCCAGTACTTC; CDR3 protein: CASSLGGAGETQYF; J gene: TRBJ2-5; D gene: .; clone size: once; V gene: TRBV7-9
CDR3 DNA: TGCGCCAGCAGCTTGGGTGGGGGGAGCAATCAGCCCCAGCATTTT; CDR3 protein: CASSLGGGSNQPQHF; J gene: TRBJ1-5; D gene: .; clone size: .; V gene: TRBV5-1
CDR3 DNA: TGTGCCAGCAGTGACGGGGACGGCTATGGCTACACCTTC; CDR3 protein: CASSDGDGYGYTF; J gene: TRBJ1-2; D gene: .; clone size: few; V gene: TRBV2
CDR3 DNA: TGTGCCACCAGCAGAGATCTTAGCACCATCTACGAGCAGTACTTC; CDR3 protein: CATSRDLSTIYEQYF; J gene: TRBJ2-7; D gene: .; clone size: .; V gene: TRBV15
CDR3 DNA: TGTGCCACCCGCGAAGGTGAAAAACTGTTTTTT; CDR3 protein: CATREGEKLFF; J gene: TRBJ1-4; D gene: .; clone size: .; V gene: TRBV7-9
CDR3 DNA: TGTGCCAGCAGCAGACAAGGGAGGGGGCGGACTGAAGCTTTCTTT; CDR3 protein: CASSRQGRGRTEAFF; J gene: TRBJ1-1; D gene: TRBD1; clone size: few; V gene: TRBV14
CDR3 DNA: TGCAGCGTTGCAAGGCTCCTGAACACTGAAGCTTTCTTT; CDR3 protein: CSVARLLNTEAFF; J gene: TRBJ1-1; D gene: .; clone size: once; V gene: TRBV29-1
CDR3 DNA: TGCGCCAGCAGTGAGTCAGGGGGTATAAAGGGTGTTCAGTACTTC; CDR3 protein: CASSESGGIKGVQYF; J gene: TRBJ2-7; D gene: .; clone size: .; V gene: TRBV10-2